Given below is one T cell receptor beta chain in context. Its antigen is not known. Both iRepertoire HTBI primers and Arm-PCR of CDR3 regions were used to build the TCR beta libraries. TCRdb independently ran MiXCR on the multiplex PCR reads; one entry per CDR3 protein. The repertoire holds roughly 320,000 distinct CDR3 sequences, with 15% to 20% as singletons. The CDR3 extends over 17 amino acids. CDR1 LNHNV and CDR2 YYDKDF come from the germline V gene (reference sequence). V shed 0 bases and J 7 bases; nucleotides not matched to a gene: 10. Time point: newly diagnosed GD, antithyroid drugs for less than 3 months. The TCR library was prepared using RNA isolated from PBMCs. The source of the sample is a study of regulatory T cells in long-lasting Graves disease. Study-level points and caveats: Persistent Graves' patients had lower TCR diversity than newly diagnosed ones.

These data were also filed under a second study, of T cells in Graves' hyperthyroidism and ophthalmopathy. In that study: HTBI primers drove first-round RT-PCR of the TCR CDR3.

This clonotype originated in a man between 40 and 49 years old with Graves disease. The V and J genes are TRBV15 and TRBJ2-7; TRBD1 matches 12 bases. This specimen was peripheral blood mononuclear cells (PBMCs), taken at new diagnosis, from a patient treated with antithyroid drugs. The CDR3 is CATSRDGRGTGGEEQYF. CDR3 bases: TGTGCCACCAGCAGAGATGGTCGAGGGACAGGGGGCGAAGAGCAGTACTTC.